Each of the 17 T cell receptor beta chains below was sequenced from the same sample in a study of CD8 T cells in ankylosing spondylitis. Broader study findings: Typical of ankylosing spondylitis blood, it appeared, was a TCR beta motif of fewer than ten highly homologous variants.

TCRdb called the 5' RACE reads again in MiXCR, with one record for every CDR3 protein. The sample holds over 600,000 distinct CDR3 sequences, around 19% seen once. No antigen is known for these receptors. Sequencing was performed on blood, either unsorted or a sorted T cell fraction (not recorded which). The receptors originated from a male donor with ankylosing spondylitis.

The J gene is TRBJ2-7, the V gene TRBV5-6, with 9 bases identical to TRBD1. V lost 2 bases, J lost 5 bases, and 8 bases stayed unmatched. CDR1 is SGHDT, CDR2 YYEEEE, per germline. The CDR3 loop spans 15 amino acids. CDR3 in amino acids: CASSFRTGAANEQYF. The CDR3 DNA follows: TGTGCCAGCAGCTTCAGGACAGGGGCGGCCAACGAGCAGTACTTC.

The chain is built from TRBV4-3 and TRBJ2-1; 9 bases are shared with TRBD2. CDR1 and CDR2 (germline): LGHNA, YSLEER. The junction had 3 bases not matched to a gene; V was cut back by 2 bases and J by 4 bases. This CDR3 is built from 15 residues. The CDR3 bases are TGCGCCAGCAGCCAAAGTACTAGCGGGTACAATGAGCAGTTCTTC. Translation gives CASSQSTSGYNEQFF.

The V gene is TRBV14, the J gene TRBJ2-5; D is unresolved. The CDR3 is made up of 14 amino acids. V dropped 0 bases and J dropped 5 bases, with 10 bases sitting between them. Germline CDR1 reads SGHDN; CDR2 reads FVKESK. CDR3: CASSQEARSETQYF. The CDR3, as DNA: TGTGCCAGCAGCCAAGAGGCCCGGAGTGAGACCCAGTACTTC.

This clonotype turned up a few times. The CDR3 region has the DNA TGCAGTGCTAGAGATAGTGGATCGACGGAGGCCTATGGCTACACCTTC. Protein sequence: CSARDSGSTEAYGYTF. The rearrangement joins TRBV20-1 to TRBJ1-2; no firm D call. The ends were cut back, 0 bases at V and 4 bases at J, with 18 bases in the middle. Germline lookup yields CDR1 DFQATT and CDR2 SNEGSKA (reference sequence). The CDR3 covers 16 residues.

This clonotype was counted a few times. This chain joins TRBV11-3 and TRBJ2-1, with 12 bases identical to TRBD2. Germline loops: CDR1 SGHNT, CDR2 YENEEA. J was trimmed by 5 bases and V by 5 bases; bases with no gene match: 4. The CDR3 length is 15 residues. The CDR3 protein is CASSRTSGINNEQFF. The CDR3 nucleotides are TGTGCCAGCAGCCGGACTAGCGGGATCAACAATGAGCAGTTCTTC.

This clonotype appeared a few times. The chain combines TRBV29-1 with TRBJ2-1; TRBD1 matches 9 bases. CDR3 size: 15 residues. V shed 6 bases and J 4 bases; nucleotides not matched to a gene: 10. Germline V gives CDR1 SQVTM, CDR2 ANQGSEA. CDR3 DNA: TGCAGCGTAGTGGCCGGGACAGGGAATTACAATGAGCAGTTCTTC. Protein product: CSVVAGTGNYNEQFF.

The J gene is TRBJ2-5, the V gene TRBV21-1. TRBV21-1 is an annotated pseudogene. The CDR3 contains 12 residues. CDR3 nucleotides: TGTGCCAGCAGCAAAGCCCCAGAGACCCAGTACTTC. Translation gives CASSKAPETQYF.

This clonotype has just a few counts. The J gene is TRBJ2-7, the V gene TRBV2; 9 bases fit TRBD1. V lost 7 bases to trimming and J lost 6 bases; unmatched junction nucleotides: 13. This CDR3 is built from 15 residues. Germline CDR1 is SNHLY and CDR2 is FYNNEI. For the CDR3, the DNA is TGTGCCAGCAAGGTCTCCGGGACAGGGAGGGTCGAGCAGTACTTC. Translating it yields CASKVSGTGRVEQYF.

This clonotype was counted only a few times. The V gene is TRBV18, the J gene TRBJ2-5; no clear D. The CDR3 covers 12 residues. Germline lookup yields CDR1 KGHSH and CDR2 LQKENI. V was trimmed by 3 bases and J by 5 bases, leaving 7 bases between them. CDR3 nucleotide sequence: TGTGCCAGCTCACCCACTTCGGAGACCCAGTACTTC. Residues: CASSPTSETQYF.

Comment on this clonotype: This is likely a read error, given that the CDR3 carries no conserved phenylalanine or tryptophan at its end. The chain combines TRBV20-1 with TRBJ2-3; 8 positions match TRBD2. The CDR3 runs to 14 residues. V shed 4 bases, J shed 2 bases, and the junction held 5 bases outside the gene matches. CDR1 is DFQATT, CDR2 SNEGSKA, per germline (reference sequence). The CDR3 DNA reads TGCAGTGCTAATATAGCGGGATACACAGATACGCAGTATCTT. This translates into CSANIAGYTDTQYL.

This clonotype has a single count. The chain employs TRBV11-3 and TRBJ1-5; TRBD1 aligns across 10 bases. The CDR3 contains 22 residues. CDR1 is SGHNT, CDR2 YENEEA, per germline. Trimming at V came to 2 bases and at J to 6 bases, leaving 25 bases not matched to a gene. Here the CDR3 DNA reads TGTGCCAGCAGCTTACGGTGTCGGGACAGGGGAATGCTTCATAATCCGGGTCAGCCCCAGCATTTT. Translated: CASSLRCRDRGMLHNPGQPQHF.

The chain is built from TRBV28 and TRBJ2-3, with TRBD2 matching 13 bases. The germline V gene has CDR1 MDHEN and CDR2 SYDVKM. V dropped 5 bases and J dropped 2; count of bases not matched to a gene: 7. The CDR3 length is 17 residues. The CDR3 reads CASSAPGLAGDTDTQYF. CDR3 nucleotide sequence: TGTGCCAGCAGTGCCCCCGGACTAGCGGGGGACACAGATACGCAGTATTTT. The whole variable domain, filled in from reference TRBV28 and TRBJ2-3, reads DVKVTQSSRYLVKRTGEKVFLECVQDMDHENMFWYRQDPGLGLRLIYFSYDVKMKEKGDIPEGYSVSREKKERFSLILESASTNQTSMYLCASSAPGLAGDTDTQYFGPGTRLTVL.

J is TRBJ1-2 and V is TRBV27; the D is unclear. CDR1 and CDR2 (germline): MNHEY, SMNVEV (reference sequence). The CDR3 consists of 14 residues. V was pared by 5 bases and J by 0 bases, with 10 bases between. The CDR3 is CASSSFSSNYGYTF. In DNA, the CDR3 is TGTGCCAGCAGTAGTTTCTCTTCTAACTATGGCTACACCTTC.

CDR3: CASATGLGDNQPQHF. CDR3 DNA: TGTGCCAGCGCCACGGGACTGGGAGACAATCAGCCCCAGCATTTT. The chain recombines TRBV12-3 or TRBV12-4 with TRBJ1-5, with D possibly being TRBD1 (5 bases). V gave up 8 bases and J gave up 3 bases, with 17 bases separating them. The CDR3 has 15 residues.

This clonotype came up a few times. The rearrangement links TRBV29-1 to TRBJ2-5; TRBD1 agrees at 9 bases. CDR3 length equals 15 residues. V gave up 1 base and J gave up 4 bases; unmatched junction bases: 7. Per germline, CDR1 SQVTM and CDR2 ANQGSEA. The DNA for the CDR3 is TGCAGCGTTGAAGGGGACAGGGATAGTTTAGAGACCCAGTACTTC. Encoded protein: CSVEGDRDSLETQYF.

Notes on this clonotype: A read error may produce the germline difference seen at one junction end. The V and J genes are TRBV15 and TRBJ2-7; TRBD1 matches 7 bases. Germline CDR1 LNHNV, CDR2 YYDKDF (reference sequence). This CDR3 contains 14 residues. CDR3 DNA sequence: TGTGCGACCAGCAGCCCCGACAGGGCCTACGAGCAGTACTTC. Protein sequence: CATSSPDRAYEQYF.

The CDR3 region has the DNA TGTGCCAGCAGTTACGGTGCTTCTAGCACAGATACGCAGTATTTT. This encodes CASSYGASSTDTQYF. The chain carries TRBV6-2 or TRBV6-3 and TRBJ2-3; no reliable D call. The germline gives CDR1 MNHEY, CDR2 SVGEGT. There are 15 residues in the CDR3. Trimming stripped 2 bases from V and 0 bases from J, with 9 bases between.